A single sample gave rise to the 14 T cell receptor beta chains below, sequenced in a study of early T cells in non-severe SARS-CoV-2 infection. TCRdb analysed the 5' RACE reads with MiXCR anew, one entry per CDR3 protein. The table includes just over 60,000 distinct CDR3 sequences, around 9.9% detected once. Sequenced input: whole blood. The receptors originated from an adult who was a healthcare worker with PCR-confirmed SARS-CoV-2 infection or an uninfected control (not recorded which).

This clonotype was seen a handful of times. V and J are TRBV20-1 and TRBJ2-3; TRBD2 matches at 7 bases. Germline V CDR1 and CDR2: DFQATT, SNEGSKA (reference sequence). The CDR3 loop spans 15 amino acids. The trim removed 0 bases at V and 6 bases at J, leaving 9 bases unmatched. The chain's CDR3 is CSARESLLATDTQYF. CDR3 DNA: TGCAGTGCTAGAGAAAGTCTACTAGCGACGGATACGCAGTATTTT.

This clonotype has at least ten counts. The genes are TRBV3-1 and TRBJ2-1; a weak D match, TRBD1 (6 bases). CDR1 is LGHDT, CDR2 YNNKEL, per germline (reference sequence). V was cut by 3 bases and J by 5 bases, with 11 bases left in between. The CDR3 covers 14 residues. In DNA form, the CDR3 reads TGTGCCAGCAGCCAGGCCGGGACAAACAATGAGCAGTTCTTC. Its protein product is CASSQAGTNNEQFF.

V gene TRBV19 combines with J gene TRBJ1-2, with a tentative D call TRBD1 (6 bases). Germline CDR1 and CDR2: LNHDA and SQIVND (reference sequence). V gave up 3 bases and J gave up 4 bases, with 9 bases separating them. The CDR3 contains 13 residues. The CDR3 DNA sequence: TGTGCCAGTAGTATCGGACAGACCTATGGCTACACCTTC. Its translation: CASSIGQTYGYTF.

This clonotype has at least ten counts. The chain uses TRBV20-1 and TRBJ2-3; 9 nucleotides align to TRBD1. The J segment lost 3 bases and the V segment lost 7 bases, leaving 11 bases of the junction unmatched. CDR3 length: 15 amino acids. Germline V gene sequence: CDR1 DFQATT, CDR2 SNEGSKA (reference sequence). The CDR3 DNA reads TGCAGTGTAAGCCCTCGACAGGGGGATACAGATACGCAGTATTTT. Translation gives CSVSPRQGDTDTQYF.

This clonotype was counted only a few times. The rearrangement joins TRBV19 to TRBJ2-2; 12 positions agree with TRBD1. CDR1 and CDR2 (germline): LNHDA, SQIVND (reference sequence). J gave up 7 bases and V 4 bases, and 7 bases lay outside the gene matches. This CDR3 has 16 amino acids. The CDR3 is CASSRGTGGAFGELFF. CDR3 nucleotide sequence: TGTGCCAGTAGTAGGGGGACAGGGGGCGCCTTCGGGGAGCTGTTTTTT.

This chain links TRBV10-1 with TRBJ1-1, with 7 bases matching TRBD1. This CDR3 is 14 amino acids long. With 3 bases clipped from V and 7 bases from J, the junction kept 8 bases outside the gene matches. Germline CDR1 reads WNHNN; CDR2 reads SYGVQD (reference sequence). This CDR3 reads CASSDSGTASEAFF. The CDR3 coding sequence is TGCGCCAGCAGTGACTCCGGGACAGCGAGTGAAGCTTTCTTT.

This clonotype was detected a few times. The chain joins TRBV30 to TRBJ1-2; D is undetermined. V was cut by 3 bases and J by 5 bases, with 19 bases left in between. Germline-derived CDR1 and CDR2 are GTSNPN and SVGIG (reference sequence). The CDR3 contains 15 residues. CDR3 sequence reads: CAWSPKAGIGYGYTF. The CDR3 DNA reads TGTGCCTGGAGCCCTAAGGCGGGTATTGGGTATGGCTACACCTTC. Full variable domain (remainder filled in from reference TRBV30 and TRBJ1-2): SQTIHQWPATLVQPVGSPLSLECTVEGTSNPNLYWYRQAAGRGLQLLFYSVGIGQISSEVPQNLSASRPQDRQFILSSKKLLLSDSGFYLCAWSPKAGIGYGYTFGSGTRLTVV.

This clonotype was detected many times. The chain combines TRBV27 with TRBJ1-4; D uncertain. This CDR3 contains 15 residues. In germline, CDR1 is MNHEY, CDR2 SMNVEV (reference sequence). Between the trimmed V and J ends, which lost 4 bases and 5 bases, there was a span of 14 bases. The CDR3 DNA sequence: TGTGCCAGCAGTTCCCTACAGAGGGCAAATGAAAAACTGTTTTTT. Protein: CASSSLQRANEKLFF.

This clonotype showed up just a few times. The chain joins TRBV20-1 to TRBJ1-4; the match to TRBD1 covers 9 bases. Germline V gene sequence: CDR1 DFQATT, CDR2 SNEGSKA (reference sequence). This CDR3 has 15 residues. V shed 5 bases and J 3 bases; nucleotides not matched to a gene: 7. CDR3 region: CSAEGTGRSNEKLFF. In nucleotides, the CDR3 is TGCAGTGCTGAAGGGACAGGGAGGTCTAATGAAAAACTGTTTTTT.

This clonotype was picked up a small number of times. The rearrangement links TRBV18 to TRBJ1-6; TRBD1 might be the D (5 bases). The V end lost 6 bases, the J end lost 0 bases, and 15 bases lay between the germline ends. CDR1 and CDR2 from the germline V gene are KGHSH and LQKENI. CDR3 length equals 17 residues. CDR3 in amino acids: CASSLNRGSSYNSPLHF. CDR3 bases: TGTGCCAGCTCTCTAAACCGGGGGAGCTCCTATAATTCACCCCTCCACTTT.

The V call is TRBV3-1, the J call TRBJ2-4; a possible D gene is TRBD1 (6 bases). The CDR3 covers 15 residues. V lost 2 bases to trimming and J lost 7 bases, with 15 bases between them. Looked up from germline, CDR1 is LGHDT and CDR2 is YNNKEL (reference sequence). This CDR3 is CASSQSSGQRNIQYF. CDR3 DNA: TGTGCCAGCAGCCAAAGCTCCGGACAGCGGAACATTCAGTACTTC.

This clonotype was recorded at least ten times. This chain joins TRBV7-8 and TRBJ2-3, with D uncertain. The germline V and J ends were trimmed by 3 bases and 1 base, with 11 bases remaining between them. Germline values: CDR1 SGHVS, CDR2 FQNEAQ. This CDR3 has 15 amino acids. The CDR3 nucleotides read TGTGCCAGCAGCTTGGGCGTCAGCCGCACAGATACGCAGTATTTT. As protein: CASSLGVSRTDTQYF.

The chain carries TRBV5-1 and TRBJ1-2, with D uncertain. The CDR3 contains 13 residues. V lost 1 base and J lost 0, with 4 bases in between. Germline CDR1 is SGHRS and CDR2 is YFSETQ. The CDR3 sequence: CASSLSSNYGYTF. In DNA form, the CDR3 reads TGCGCCAGCAGCTTGAGTTCTAACTATGGCTACACCTTC. The full variable domain, completed using reference TRBV5-1 and TRBJ1-2, is KAGVTQTPRYLIKTRGQQVTLSCSPISGHRSVSWYQQTPGQGLQFLFEYFSETQRNKGNFPGRFSGRQFSNSRSEMNVSTLELGDSALYLCASSLSSNYGYTFGSGTRLTVV.

This clonotype has a handful of counts. This sequence joins TRBV29-1 and TRBJ1-1; 9 nucleotides match TRBD1. Losses at the gene ends were 3 bases for V and 0 bases for J; bases not matched to a gene: 5. Germline assignment: CDR1 SQVTM and CDR2 ANQGSEA. The CDR3 covers 15 residues. CDR3 amino acids: CSVDPRTGVNTEAFF. CDR3 in DNA: TGCAGCGTTGACCCCAGGACAGGGGTGAACACTGAAGCTTTCTTT. Full variable domain (rest looked up from reference TRBV29-1 and TRBJ1-1): SAVISQKPSRDICQRGTSLTIQCQVDSQVTMMFWYRQQPGQSLTLIATANQGSEATYESGFVIDKFPISRPNLTFSTLTVSNMSPEDSSIYLCSVDPRTGVNTEAFFGQGTRLTVV.